This TCR beta chain was identified in a study of vaccination effects on CD4 cells after COVID-19. As for this clone: The antigen remains undetermined.

In the ViraFEST assay, antigen-specific CD4+ clonotypes were identified by expansion after peptide-pool stimulation. Researchers isolated CD4+ T cells once less than 13 days of culture had elapsed. Of the BNT162b2 and mRNA-1273 vaccines, participants received two doses of one or the other. This CDR3 has 14 residues. V dropped 4 bases and J dropped 3 bases, with 10 bases sitting between them. Germline CDR1 and CDR2: MDHEN and SYDVKM. This table comes from immunoSEQ multiplex PCR, and its TCRdb copy is limited to in-frame clones, with some not included. The sample lists 67,000 or so clones; roughly four fifths were seen once.

The sample was CD4+ T cells from PBMCs cultured with HCoV-229E spike peptides, taken after COVID-19 vaccination. This TCR was recovered from a human donor who received a COVID-19 vaccine. The rearrangement links TRBV28 to TRBJ1-5, with a tentative D call TRBD1 (6 bases). The CDR3 region is CASSSQGFNQPQHF. As DNA, the CDR3 is TGTGCCAGCAGTTCTCAGGGGTTCAATCAGCCCCAGCATTTT. Combining the CDR3 with reference TRBV28 and TRBJ1-5 gives the whole variable domain DVKVTQSSRYLVKRTGEKVFLECVQDMDHENMFWYRQDPGLGLRLIYFSYDVKMKEKGDIPEGYSVSREKKERFSLILESASTNQTSMYLCASSSQGFNQPQHFGDGTRLSIL.